The 17 T cell receptor beta chains presented below share a single source sample, sequenced in a study of blood T cell repertoires in COVID-19. The repertoire was sequenced with immunoSEQ multiplex PCR; TCRdb's copy has only in-frame clones and lacks some. This table has about 200,000 clones, 86% appearing once. Sequencing was done on a sample of peripheral blood. The source is a woman aged 45-60 years with COVID-19, enrolled during active disease.

V usage is TRBV3-1 (or the pseudogene TRBV3-2) and J usage is TRBJ1-5, with 12 bases lining up with TRBD1. J was trimmed by 1 base and V by 0 bases; bases with no gene match: 19. Germline CDR1 is LGHDT and CDR2 is YNNKEL (reference sequence). This CDR3 is built from 23 residues. CDR3 in DNA: TGTGCCAGCAGCCAAGAAGAGGTTCCGGGGGGACAGGGGGCTGGAAGGAGCAATCAGCCCCAGCATTTT. Its translation: CASSQEEVPGGQGAGRSNQPQHF.

This chain joins TRBV19 and TRBJ1-2, with D perhaps matching TRBD1 (5 bases). In germline, CDR1 is LNHDA, CDR2 SQIVND (reference sequence). The CDR3 loop spans 15 amino acids. V lost 5 bases and J 0 bases, leaving 13 bases between the germline ends. DNA for the CDR3: TGTGCCAGTAGTCCCCAGGGAGGAGCTAACTATGGCTACACCTTC. It is translated as CASSPQGGANYGYTF.

The chain combines TRBV27 with TRBJ2-3; 10 nucleotides line up with TRBD1. The germline CDR1 and CDR2 sequences are MNHEY and SMNVEV (reference sequence). The CDR3 runs 16 residues. The trim removed 5 bases at V and 3 bases at J, leaving 8 bases unmatched. CDR3 amino acids: CASSPHRTGGTDTQYF. The CDR3, as DNA: TGTGCCAGCAGTCCCCATCGGACAGGGGGAACAGATACGCAGTATTTT.

The chain has TRBV3-1 (or the pseudogene TRBV3-2) and TRBJ2-1; 7 bases are a match to TRBD2. The V gene end was trimmed by 4 bases and the J gene end by 4 bases; junction bases not matched to a gene: 13. The CDR3 consists of 17 residues. Germline values: CDR1 LGHDT, CDR2 YNNKEL (reference sequence). The DNA of the CDR3 is TGTGCCAGCAGCCCTCCCCGGACTAGTTGGCCTTACAATGAGCAGTTCTTC. Translation: CASSPPRTSWPYNEQFF.

This rearrangement joins TRBV19 to TRBJ2-2, with no clear D. Trimming left V 7 bases short and J 6 bases short, with 18 bases between. This CDR3 has 15 residues. CDR1 and CDR2 (germline): LNHDA, SQIVND (reference sequence). The chain's CDR3 is CASTPVATLPGELFF. In DNA form, the CDR3 reads TGTGCCAGTACCCCCGTAGCCACGCTCCCCGGGGAGCTGTTTTTT.

J is TRBJ2-3 and V is TRBV2; TRBD2 matches 8 bases. Germline trimming cut 9 bases from V and 2 bases from J; bases unmatched to any gene: 13. There are 16 residues in the CDR3. Germline V CDR1 and CDR2: SNHLY, FYNNEI. DNA of the CDR3: TGTGCCAGACCTCTGCGCGGGGGGCAATCCACAGATACGCAGTATTTT. Its translation is CARPLRGGQSTDTQYF.

The gene calls are TRBV10-2 and TRBJ1-6; 9 bases match TRBD1. Germline CDR1 WSHSY, CDR2 SAAADI. Unmatched junction bases numbered 3, after V lost 5 bases and J lost 7 bases. This CDR3 is 14 amino acids long. The CDR3 spells CASSTGTGNSPLHF. CDR3 bases: TGCGCCAGCAGTACCGGGACAGGGAATTCACCCCTCCACTTT.

CDR3 in amino acids: CASSFRDRVIDEQFF. In DNA form, the CDR3 reads TGTGCCAGCAGCTTCCGGGACAGGGTCATCGATGAGCAGTTCTTC. The chain couples TRBV7-2 to TRBJ2-1; 9 positions agree with TRBD1. The CDR3 is made up of 15 amino acids. J lost 8 bases, V lost 3 bases, and 8 bases had no gene match. CDR1 and CDR2 (germline): SGHTA, FQGNSA.

CDR3 coding DNA: TGCGCCAGCAGCTTGAGGTGGGGCCACACAGATACGCAGTATTTT. This sequence encodes CASSLRWGHTDTQYF. The rearrangement joins TRBV5-1 to TRBJ2-3; possible D gene TRBD1, 5 bases. The CDR3 is 15 amino acids. Trimming cost V 1 base and J 2 bases, with 11 bases left between them. CDR1 and CDR2 (germline): SGHRS, YFSETQ.

The chain uses TRBV28 and TRBJ1-2, with D tentatively TRBD1 (5 bases). Germline V CDR1 and CDR2: MDHEN, SYDVKM. The CDR3 runs 13 residues. The V and J ends lost 6 bases and 5 bases respectively, with 13 bases between them. CDR3 sequence (DNA): TGTGCCAGCAGCCGGGGGGACGGTTATGGCTACACCTTC. Its protein is CASSRGDGYGYTF.

The genes are TRBV28 and TRBJ2-7, with 9 bases matching TRBD1. J lost 4 bases, V lost 8 bases, and 12 bases had no gene match. From germline, CDR1 is MDHEN and CDR2 SYDVKM. The CDR3 length is 15 residues. CDR3 in DNA: TGTGCCAGCTCATACCCCCGGGACAGGGTTTACGAGCAGTACTTC. Amino acid sequence: CASSYPRDRVYEQYF. Full variable domain (remainder filled in from reference TRBV28 and TRBJ2-7): DVKVTQSSRYLVKRTGEKVFLECVQDMDHENMFWYRQDPGLGLRLIYFSYDVKMKEKGDIPEGYSVSREKKERFSLILESASTNQTSMYLCASSYPRDRVYEQYFGPGTRLTVT.

About this clone: Different DNA sequences within this sample yield the same CDR3. This chain links TRBV5-1 with TRBJ2-3; 7 positions agree with TRBD1. The CDR3 length is 15 residues. Germline V gene sequence: CDR1 SGHRS, CDR2 YFSETQ. V was pared by 2 bases and J by 3 bases, with 6 bases of the junction left unmatched. DNA of the CDR3: TGCGCCAGCAGCTTAGGGGGCACAGGGACAGATACGCAGTATTTT. It translates to CASSLGGTGTDTQYF.

This rearrangement joins TRBV14 to TRBJ2-4; tentative D call: TRBD2 (6 bases). Trimming left V 0 bases short and J 2 bases short, with 14 bases between. Germline V gene lookup returns CDR1 SGHDN and CDR2 FVKESK. The CDR3 sequence is 17 residues long. CDR3 region: CASSQEGGYGPKNIQYF. CDR3 nucleotide sequence: TGTGCCAGCAGCCAAGAGGGGGGTTATGGACCCAAAAACATTCAGTACTTC.

V and J are TRBV18 and TRBJ1-4, with TRBD1 matching 7 bases. Germline CDR1 KGHSH, CDR2 LQKENI. The length of the CDR3 is 18 residues. Unmatched junction bases numbered 13, after V lost 3 bases and J lost 3 bases. CDR3 nucleotides: TGTGCCAGCTCACCTCGGAACCCGACAGGGATGGCTAATGAAAAACTGTTTTTT. It is translated as CASSPRNPTGMANEKLFF.

This chain connects TRBV7-8 to TRBJ2-3; D remains unclear. The CDR3 has 15 residues. Per the germline V gene, CDR1 is SGHVS and CDR2 is FQNEAQ. V was shortened by 1 base and J by 0 bases, with 8 bases between the two germline ends. The CDR3 loop reads CASSLGRSSTDTQYF. CDR3 bases: TGTGCCAGCAGCTTAGGGAGATCTAGCACAGATACGCAGTATTTT.

This chain uses TRBV11-3 with TRBJ2-1; 8 bases line up with TRBD2. The CDR3 extends over 16 amino acids. V shed 5 bases and J 3 bases; nucleotides not matched to a gene: 9. Germline CDR1 reads SGHNT; CDR2 reads YENEEA. The CDR3 reads CASSRGGGLSYNEQFF. The CDR3 region has the DNA TGTGCCAGCAGCCGGGGGGGAGGGTTGAGCTACAATGAGCAGTTCTTC. The entire variable domain, with the rest obtained from reference TRBV11-3 and TRBJ2-1, is as follows: EAGVVQSPRYKIIEKKQPVAFWCNPISGHNTLYWYLQNLGQGPELLIRYENEEAVDDSQLPKDRFSAERLKGVDSTLKIQPAELGDSAVYLCASSRGGGLSYNEQFFGPGTRLTVL.

V is TRBV4-2 and J is TRBJ2-1, with D possibly TRBD2 on 5 matching bases. The CDR3 consists of 16 residues. The germline CDR1 and CDR2 sequences are LGHNA and YNFKEQ. V gave up 0 bases and J gave up 2 bases, with 11 bases separating them. CDR3 sequence (DNA): TGTGCCAGCAGCCAAGATAGTGGAGGTACCTACAATGAGCAGTTCTTC. Translating gives CASSQDSGGTYNEQFF.